Each of the 8 T cell receptor beta chains below was sequenced from the same sample in a study of blood T cell repertoires in COVID-19. Clones were read by immunoSEQ multiplex PCR, and TCRdb kept only the in-frame ones, dropping some. The repertoire has roughly 200,000 clones, roughly four fifths of them found once; the top ten carry 7.5% to 9.5%. Input material: peripheral blood. The source is a woman aged 80 or over with COVID-19, enrolled during active disease.

V gene TRBV2 combines with J gene TRBJ1-5; weak D call: TRBD1 (5 bases). The germline gives CDR1 SNHLY, CDR2 FYNNEI. V was cut by 6 bases and J by 11 bases, with 17 bases left in between. CDR3 size: 13 residues. CDR3 sequence: CASSWDSGSSQHF. The DNA for the CDR3 is TGTGCCAGCAGCTGGGACTCCGGATCGTCCCAGCATTTT.

V and J are TRBV7-8 and TRBJ2-6; the D call may be TRBD1 or TRBD2 (5 bases each). The CDR3 length is 16 residues. Germline V gives CDR1 SGHVS, CDR2 FQNEAQ. V shed 5 bases and J shed 2 bases, with 13 bases lying between them. The CDR3 nucleotides are TGTGCCAGCAGCGTAGGGGCGGGCGCTGGGGCCAACGTCCTGACTTTC. Amino acid sequence: CASSVGAGAGANVLTF.

The rearrangement uses TRBV19 and TRBJ2-5; 7 bases agree with TRBD2. After removal of 6 bases from V and 6 bases from J, the junction contained 7 bases not matched to a gene. Germline V gives CDR1 LNHDA, CDR2 SQIVND (reference sequence). The CDR3 is made up of 13 amino acids. The CDR3: CASSPGGSKTQYF. CDR3 DNA: TGTGCCAGTAGCCCGGGGGGTTCCAAGACCCAGTACTTC.

The chain links TRBV9 to TRBJ1-2; TRBD1 matches at 7 bases. The CDR3 totals 14 residues. V dropped 0 bases and J dropped 7; count of bases not matched to a gene: 6. Germline V gene sequence: CDR1 SGDLS, CDR2 YYNGEE. The DNA of the CDR3 is TGTGCCAGCAGCGTAGCTAAGGGGGCCTCTGGCTACACCTTC. Its protein is CASSVAKGASGYTF.

The V and J genes are TRBV6-1 and TRBJ2-3, with TRBD2 identical over 12 bases. The CDR3 consists of 17 residues. J gave up 2 bases and V 3 bases, and 6 bases lay outside the gene matches. Germline V CDR1 and CDR2: MNHNS, SASEGT. The CDR3 DNA follows: TGTGCCAGCAGTGATCCATGGACTAGCGGGGCCACAGATACGCAGTATTTT. Translated, it gives CASSDPWTSGATDTQYF.

This clone was observed a handful of times. The chain is built from TRBV5-4 and TRBJ2-7; 8 nucleotides agree with TRBD2. The V gene end was trimmed by 0 bases and the J gene end by 7 bases; junction bases not matched to a gene: 0. The CDR3 totals 12 residues. Looked up from germline, CDR1 is SGHNT and CDR2 is YYREEE (reference sequence). CDR3 protein: CASSLVAGEQYF. The CDR3 DNA is TGTGCCAGCAGCTTGGTAGCGGGAGAGCAGTACTTC.

This clone was seen a handful of times. The CDR3 DNA reads TGCGCCAGCAGCTTTGCCGACTCGACAGGGGATCCTGAAGCTTTCTTT. Amino acid sequence: CASSFADSTGDPEAFF. This chain joins TRBV5-1 and TRBJ1-1; 8 bases are a match to TRBD1. Looked up from germline, CDR1 is SGHRS and CDR2 is YFSETQ. V dropped 2 bases and J dropped 6; count of bases not matched to a gene: 12. This CDR3 is 16 amino acids long.

The CDR3 DNA reads as TGTGCCAGCAGCCCTGCACAGGGGTACGACAATGAGCAGTTCTTC. Amino acids: CASSPAQGYDNEQFF. The chain joins TRBV9 to TRBJ2-1, with 7 positions matching TRBD1. After removal of 4 bases from V and 5 bases from J, the junction contained 9 bases not matched to a gene. CDR1 and CDR2 from the germline V gene are SGDLS and YYNGEE. The CDR3 consists of 15 residues. Full variable domain (rest looked up from reference TRBV9 and TRBJ2-1): DSGVTQTPKHLITATGQRVTLRCSPRSGDLSVYWYQQSLDQGLQFLIQYYNGEERAKGNILERFSAQQFPDLHSELNLSSLELGDSALYFCASSPAQGYDNEQFFGPGTRLTVL.